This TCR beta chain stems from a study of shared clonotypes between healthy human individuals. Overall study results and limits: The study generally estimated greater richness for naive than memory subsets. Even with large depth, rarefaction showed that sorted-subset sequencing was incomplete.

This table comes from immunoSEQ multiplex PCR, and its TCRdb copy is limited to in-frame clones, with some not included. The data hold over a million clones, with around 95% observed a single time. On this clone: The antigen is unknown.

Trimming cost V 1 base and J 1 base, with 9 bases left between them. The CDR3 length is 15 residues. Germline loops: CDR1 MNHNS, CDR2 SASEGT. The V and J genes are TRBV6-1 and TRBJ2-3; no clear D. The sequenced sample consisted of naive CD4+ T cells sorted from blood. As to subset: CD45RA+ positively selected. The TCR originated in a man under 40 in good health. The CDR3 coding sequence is TGTGCCAGCAGTGAAGATCTCCGGGGCACAGATACGCAGTATTTT. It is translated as CASSEDLRGTDTQYF.